This T cell receptor beta chain was identified in a study of T cell responses to AZD1222 COVID-19 vaccine. A word on this clone: Its antigen remains unidentified.

The CDR3 contains 15 residues. In germline, CDR1 is SGHKS, CDR2 YYEKEE (reference sequence). The V end was cut by 2 bases, the J end by 4 bases, with 16 bases between. Study conclusions and caveats: Spike-specific TCR breadth and depth rose after two AZD1222 doses.

Sequencing used immunoSEQ multiplex PCR; TCRdb keeps in-frame clones, though not all of them. The sample shows approximately 200,000 clones, 85% to 90% of them seen only once. Here the sequenced sample was peripheral blood, taken on day 0 of MenACWY control vaccination. The rearrangement uses TRBV5-5 and TRBJ2-7; D may be TRBD1 (6 bases). The sequence came from an adult in good health. For the CDR3, the DNA is TGTGCCAGCAGCTTCGGCCCAGGGGCTGGATACGAGCAGTACTTC. It translates to CASSFGPGAGYEQYF.